This TCR beta chain was sequenced during a study of blood T cell repertoires in COVID-19. About the study: Donors in the United States, Italy and Spain gave samples during acute or convalescent COVID-19.

This clone was detected a few times. A Seattle source enrolled patients during active infection and followed them longitudinally. The authors' processing: The assay estimated nucleated cells by amplifying reference gene primers. Here immunoSEQ multiplex PCR was the method, and the copy in TCRdb shows in-frame clones only, minus some. The V and J calls and the clone size are those of that table, but D and trimming were determined from the DNA. The sample holds about 200,000 clones; roughly 94% are singletons and the top ten take roughly 0.76%. CDR3 length: 16 amino acids. V was pared by 5 bases and J by 0 bases, with 6 bases of the junction left unmatched. Germline CDR1 SGHAT, CDR2 FQNNGV.

This sequence was found in a man aged 25 to 45 with COVID-19, enrolled during active disease. The rearrangement links TRBV11-2 to TRBJ1-4; 7 positions agree with TRBD1. Material for sequencing was peripheral blood. CDR3 DNA: TGTGCCAGCAGCAAAGGGGACAGCTCAACTAATGAAAAACTGTTTTTT. Amino acids: CASSKGDSSTNEKLFF.